This note documents a single T cell receptor beta chain sequence. These data belong to a study of blood T cell repertoires in COVID-19. The overall study: Samples taken during acute and convalescent COVID-19 were collected in the United States, Italy and Spain. T cells, B-cell-depleted T cells, or PBMCs supplied cDNA or gDNA.

Authors' methods: Quantification of nucleated cells was approximated via reference gene primer amplification. Using immunoSEQ multiplex PCR, the repertoire was profiled, and TCRdb retains in-frame clones only, with some absent. D and trimming were read from the DNA, whereas the V and J calls and clone size are those reported in that table. The sample contains around 190,000 clones, 70% to 90% of which appear only once. With 5 bases removed from V and 0 bases from J, the gap between germline ends came to 11 bases. CDR3 length: 14 residues. Germline V gene sequence: CDR1 SGHAT, CDR2 FQNNGV. The chain combines TRBV11-2 with TRBJ2-7, with D possibly TRBD1 on 6 matching bases. The sequencing sample was made of peripheral blood. This TCR derives from a woman aged 80 or older with acute or convalescent COVID-19. The CDR3 region is CASSQIQGSYEQYF. In DNA form, the CDR3 reads TGTGCCAGCAGCCAAATACAGGGCTCCTACGAGCAGTACTTC.